The present entry profiles one T cell receptor beta chain with its context. Its antigen is unknown. This sample stems from a study of cytomegalovirus exposure and HLA in healthy donors. General study results and limits: Rare sequences made up most TCRs, while some public TCRs were found in many donors. Later, an analysis found that TCR clusters from the first cohort tended to co-occur in the roughly 120 validation repertoires.

Among the 110 or so subjects of the validation cohort, separate from the approximately 700-subject first cohort, were the donors. Measured with immunoSEQ multiplex PCR; TCRdb has only the in-frame clones, and not every one. Among more than 110,000 clones listed, approximately 85% were seen once. The ends lost 5 bases at V and 1 base at J; junction bases unmatched: 3. Germline CDR1 is SGHVS and CDR2 is FNYEAQ. This CDR3 contains 15 residues. The chain recombines TRBV7-6 with TRBJ1-3; 9 bases match TRBD1. Sequencing used PBMCs. This sequence was found in a woman in her twenties or thirties in good health and CMV-seronegative. The CDR3 protein is CASSRDRASGNTIYF. DNA of the CDR3: TGTGCCAGCAGCCGGGACAGGGCATCTGGAAACACCATATATTTT.